Listed below are T cell receptor beta chains from one sample, sequenced in a study of OX40 agonist ivuxolimab in advanced cancers. Only in-frame clones appear in the TCRdb table, and some are missing; sequencing was by immunoSEQ multiplex PCR. This sample has tens of thousands of clones; 70% to 85% occur once, and the top ten carry around 24%. The material was CD4+ or CD8+ T cells sorted from blood, obtained in a trial of the OX40 agonist ivuxolimab. Every receptor here comes from an adult with an advanced solid tumor such as melanoma, head and neck, liver or kidney cancer. Each CDR3 is given with its conserved first and last residue. Fields, in order: CDR3 length, J gene, V gene, clone size, D gene, CDR3 DNA, CDR3 protein. The D gene is left open where the match is weak. Clone size is given for some rows only: seen once, a few or many times, or a class if the clone is expanded.

>17|TRBJ2-7|TRBV12-5|-|TRBD2
TGTGCTAGTGGTTTGGACCTCCTAGCGGGGGGCCCCTACGAGCAGTACTTC
CASGLDLLAGGPYEQYF
>12|TRBJ2-7|TRBV28|-|-
TGTGCCAGCAGTCTTGGGGCCTACGAGCAGTACTTC
CASSLGAYEQYF
>15|TRBJ2-7|TRBV25-1|-|-
TGTGCCAGCAGTGAATACCAAGGAGAGGGCTACGAGCAGTACTTC
CASSEYQGEGYEQYF
>17|TRBJ2-7|TRBV4-2|-|-
TGTGCCAGCAGCCAAGAACCGTTAGGGGCCGCCTCCTACGAGCAGTACTTC
CASSQEPLGAASYEQYF
>14|TRBJ2-1|TRBV27|once|-
TGTGCCAGCAGGCTAGCGAGCTCCTACAATGAGCAGTTCTTC
CASRLASSYNEQFF
>18|TRBJ1-4|TRBV27|-|TRBD1
TGTGCCAGCAGTTCACTCCGACAGGGGGACGTCAAATACGAAAAACTGTTTTTT
CASSSLRQGDVKYEKLFF
>15|TRBJ2-7|TRBV14|-|-
TGTGCCAGCAGCCAAGACAGAGGACGGGCCTACGAGCAGTACTTC
CASSQDRGRAYEQYF
>15|TRBJ1-5|TRBV15|-|-
TGTGCCACCAGCAGAGGCCCAGGGCCGGGTCAGCCCCAGCATTTT
CATSRGPGPGQPQHF
>14|TRBJ1-4|TRBV27|-|-
TGTGCCAGCAGTTCGGCTGGGGGCGTTGAAAAACTGTTTTTT
CASSSAGGVEKLFF
>17|TRBJ2-4|TRBV19|-|-
TGTGCCAGTAGTATAGTAGGCTGGGGTGACCTTAAAAACATTCAGTACTTC
CASSIVGWGDLKNIQYF
>17|TRBJ2-1|TRBV4-3|-|TRBD2
TGCGCCAGCAGCCAGATAACTAGCGGGAGGGCCTACAATGAGCAGTTCTTC
CASSQITSGRAYNEQFF
>16|TRBJ1-1|TRBV14|-|-
TGTGCCAGCAGCCAACTTTCGGGGGCCCCGGGCACTGAAGCTTTCTTT
CASSQLSGAPGTEAFF
>15|TRBJ2-3|TRBV6-6|-|TRBD1
TGTGCCAGCAGTTGGGACAGGGGTCTCACAGATACGCAGTATTTT
CASSWDRGLTDTQYF
>16|TRBJ2-6|TRBV4-3|few|-
TGCGCCAGCAGCCAAGAATCAGGCTCTGGGGCCAACGTCCTGACTTTC
CASSQESGSGANVLTF
>14|TRBJ1-2|TRBV19|-|-
TGTGCCAGTAGTATTCAGGGGATGAACTATGGCTACACCTTC
CASSIQGMNYGYTF
>15|TRBJ2-3|TRBV2|-|TRBD2
TGTGCCAGCAGGCCGGGACTAGCAACCCCAGATACGCAGTATTTT
CASRPGLATPDTQYF
>13|TRBJ2-7|TRBV7-6|-|-
TGTGCCAGCAGCTTAGCCCGCGGCTACGAGCAGTACTTC
CASSLARGYEQYF
>17|TRBJ2-3|TRBV5-1|-|TRBD2
TGCGCCAGCAGCTCTCCTCCGGCTAGCGGGAGCACAGATACGCAGTATTTT
CASSSPPASGSTDTQYF
>11|TRBJ2-7|TRBV29-1|medium-sized|-
TGCAGCGTTGAAGAAGCCTACGAGCAGTACTTC
CSVEEAYEQYF
>17|TRBJ1-2|TRBV4-1|medium-sized|TRBD1
TGCGCCAGCAGCCAAGATCCTGTCGGACAGGTGGGCTATGGCTACACCTTC
CASSQDPVGQVGYGYTF
>13|TRBJ1-5|TRBV30|-|TRBD1
TGTGCCTGGGCGACAGGGAGCAATCAGCCCCAGCATTTT
CAWATGSNQPQHF
>15|TRBJ1-3|TRBV7-6|-|TRBD1
TGTGCCAGCAGCTCTGACAGGGGAATTGGAAACACCATATATTTT
CASSSDRGIGNTIYF
>14|TRBJ1-2|TRBV29-1|-|-
TGCAGCGTTGAAGAGGGGGGGCCTGGGTATGGCTACACCTTC
CSVEEGGPGYGYTF
>14|TRBJ1-1|TRBV7-8|-|-
TGTGCCAGCAGCTTTAATACAGGGTTCCCTGAAGCTTTCTTT
CASSFNTGFPEAFF
>12|TRBJ1-4|TRBV15|-|-
TGTGCCACCAGTGGGGCTGATGAAAAACTGTTTTTT
CATSGADEKLFF
>14|TRBJ2-2|TRBV14|-|-
TGTGCCAGCAGCCGTGAGGACAGCACCGGGGAGCTGTTTTTT
CASSREDSTGELFF
>14|TRBJ1-1|TRBV27|-|-
TGTGCCAGCAGTTTGACAGGCGGGAACACTGAAGCTTTCTTT
CASSLTGGNTEAFF
>13|TRBJ2-3|TRBV7-3|-|-
TGTGCCAGCAGCTCGCGGGGCACAGATACGCAGTATTTT
CASSSRGTDTQYF
>12|TRBJ1-1|TRBV5-6|-|TRBD1
TGTGCCAGCAGCCCCATAGAAGGGGGCGCTTTCTTT
CASSPIEGGAFF
>13|TRBJ2-5|TRBV7-6|-|-
TGTGCCAGCAGCTTAGATCTCTTAGAGACCCAGTACTTC
CASSLDLLETQYF
>16|TRBJ2-5|TRBV5-4|-|-
TGTGCCAGCAGCTTGGGCATGGGGAATAGGGCAGAGACCCAGTACTTC
CASSLGMGNRAETQYF
>15|TRBJ2-7|TRBV28|-|TRBD1
TGTGCCAGCAGGGCAGGACAGGGGGAAGCCTACGAGCAGTACTTC
CASRAGQGEAYEQYF